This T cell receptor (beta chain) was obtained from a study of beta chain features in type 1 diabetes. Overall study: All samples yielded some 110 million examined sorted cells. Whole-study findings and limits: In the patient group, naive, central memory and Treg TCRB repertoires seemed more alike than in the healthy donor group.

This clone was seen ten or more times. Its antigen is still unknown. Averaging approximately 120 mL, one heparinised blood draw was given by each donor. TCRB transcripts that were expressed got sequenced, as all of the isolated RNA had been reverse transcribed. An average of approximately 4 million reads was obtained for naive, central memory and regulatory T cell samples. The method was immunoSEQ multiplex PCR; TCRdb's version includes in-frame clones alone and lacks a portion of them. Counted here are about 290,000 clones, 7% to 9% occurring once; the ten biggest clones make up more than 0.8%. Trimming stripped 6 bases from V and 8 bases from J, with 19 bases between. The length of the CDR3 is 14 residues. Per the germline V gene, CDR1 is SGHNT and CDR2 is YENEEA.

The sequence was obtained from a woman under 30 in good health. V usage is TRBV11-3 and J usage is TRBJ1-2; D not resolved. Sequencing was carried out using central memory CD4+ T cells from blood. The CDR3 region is CASSVGREARGYTF. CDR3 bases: TGTGCCAGCAGTGTGGGTAGGGAAGCACGGGGCTACACCTTC.